The TCR beta chain described here comes from a study of early T cells in non-severe SARS-CoV-2 infection. From the 5' RACE reads, TCRdb called clonotypes with MiXCR, one entry per CDR3 protein. The data show some 75,000 distinct CDR3 sequences, around 13% seen once. This clonotype was recorded only once. Sequences were obtained from whole blood. The source is an adult who was a healthcare worker with PCR-confirmed SARS-CoV-2 infection or an uninfected control (not recorded which).

CDR3 DNA: TGTGCCAGCAGAAAAGCGGGCTCTGGGGCCAACGTCCTGACTTTC. Translated: CASRKAGSGANVLTF. The chain uses TRBV6-5 and TRBJ2-6, with a weak D call TRBD2 (6 bases). The V and J ends lost 6 bases and 0 bases respectively, with 9 bases between them. The CDR3 has 15 residues. Germline CDR1 MNHEY, CDR2 SVGAGI.